The sequence of this T cell receptor (beta chain) was determined in a study of blood T cell repertoires in COVID-19. Participants, roughly 18 to 89 years old, spanned around 25 US areas. Cohorts were determined from participant-reported clinical history. This clone was detected a few times. Generated by immunoSEQ multiplex PCR, the TCRdb table keeps only in-frame clones and is missing some. The sample lists a few hundred thousand clones; around nine tenths were seen once. CDR1 is LGHNA and CDR2 is YSLEER in the germline V gene. The length of the CDR3 is 14 residues. The V and J ends lost 4 bases and 5 bases respectively, with 12 bases between them.

The receptor was derived from a woman aged 18-35 years who had recovered from COVID-19. Sequencing input: PBMCs or T cells enriched from blood (not recorded which). The chain joins TRBV4-3 to TRBJ1-5, with D perhaps matching TRBD1 (6 bases). CDR3 region: CASSPTQGYQPQHF. Written as DNA, the CDR3 is TGCGCCAGCAGCCCTACACAGGGTTATCAGCCCCAGCATTTT.